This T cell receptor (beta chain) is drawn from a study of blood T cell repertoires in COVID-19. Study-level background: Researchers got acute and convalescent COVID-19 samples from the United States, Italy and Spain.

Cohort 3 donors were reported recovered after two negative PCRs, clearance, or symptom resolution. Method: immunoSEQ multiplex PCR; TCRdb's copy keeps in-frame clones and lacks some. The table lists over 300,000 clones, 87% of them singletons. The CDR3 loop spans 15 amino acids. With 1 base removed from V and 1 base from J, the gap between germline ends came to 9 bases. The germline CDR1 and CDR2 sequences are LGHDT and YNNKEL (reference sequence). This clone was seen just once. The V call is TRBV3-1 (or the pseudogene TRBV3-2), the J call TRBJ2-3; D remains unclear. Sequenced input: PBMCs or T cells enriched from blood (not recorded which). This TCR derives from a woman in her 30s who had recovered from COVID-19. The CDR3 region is CASSQGLLGTDTQYF. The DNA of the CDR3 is TGTGCCAGCAGCCAAGGTCTCTTAGGCACAGATACGCAGTATTTT.